Listed below are T cell receptor beta chains from one sample, sequenced in a study of T-cell reconstitution after alpha-beta-depleted transplantation in children. Using its own MiXCR run on the PCR reads, TCRdb lists one record per CDR3 protein. Among 350,000 to 450,000 distinct CDR3 sequences listed, about a fifth were seen once. This sample comprised PBMCs from the stem cell graft donor, obtained from the stem cell graft. All receptors come from a human donor who donated a stem cell graft to a child with acute myeloid leukemia. CDR3s include the opening cysteine and the closing phenylalanine or tryptophan. Fields, in order: V gene, D gene, J gene, clone size, CDR3 DNA, CDR3 protein. The D gene is left open where the match is weak. Clone size is shown for a subset of rows, as once, few, many or a class of expanded clone.

TRBV15	.	TRBJ2-1	.	TGTGCCACCAGCAGAGATAGACGGGGAAAGCGTTTGAATGAGCAGTTCTTC	CATSRDRRGKRLNEQFF
TRBV20-1	.	TRBJ2-4	few	TGCAGTGCTAGTAGTTATCAGGGGGCCAAAAACATTCAGTACTTC	CSASSYQGAKNIQYF
TRBV12-5	.	TRBJ2-1	.	TGTGCTAGTGGTTTGGGGCTACCCAATGAGCAGTTCTTC	CASGLGLPNEQFF
TRBV28	.	TRBJ2-7	few	TGTGCCAGCACCTCGGGTATGTCTGGCGAGCAGTACTTC	CASTSGMSGEQYF
TRBV29-1	.	TRBJ2-7	.	TGCAGCGTTGAAGAACGAACAAAACCCTACGAGCAGTACTTC	CSVEERTKPYEQYF
TRBV7-9	.	TRBJ2-7	.	TGTGCCAGCAGCTTGCGGACACCGGAGCAGTACTTC	CASSLRTPEQYF
TRBV20-1	.	TRBJ2-3	many	TGCCTTGCGGGACCCAACTTCGGGGCAGATACGCAGTATTTT	CLAGPNFGADTQYF
TRBV6-5	.	TRBJ2-7	.	TGTGCCAGCAGTTACTCGTTGGACAGACCAAACTACGAGCAGTACTTC	CASSYSLDRPNYEQYF
TRBV12-3/TRBV12-4	TRBD1	TRBJ1-5	few	TGTGCCAGCAGTAAAGGGGGCGCCGGCCAGCCCCAGCATTTT	CASSKGGAGQPQHF
TRBV4-2	TRBD2	TRBJ2-3	few	TGTGCCAGCAGCCAAGATCTGGGGGGAGGGAGAGATACGCAGTATTTT	CASSQDLGGGRDTQYF
TRBV28	.	TRBJ2-4	.	TGTGCCAGCAGCACTATACGGTCCCTAGCCAAAAACATTCAGTACTTC	CASSTIRSLAKNIQYF
TRBV6-6	.	TRBJ2-5	few	TGTGCCAGCAGACAGGGTATTCAAGAGACCCAGTACTTC	CASRQGIQETQYF
TRBV3-1	.	TRBJ2-7	few	TGTGCCAGCAGCAAGGGGGTTGTACGCGAGCAGTACTTC	CASSKGVVREQYF
TRBV27	.	TRBJ2-1	.	TGTGCCAGCAGTTTTATCCGTCGGGGCTACAATGAGCAGTTCTTC	CASSFIRRGYNEQFF
TRBV20-1	.	TRBJ2-1	many	TGCAGTGCTAGCTCCCGCAACTCCTACAATGAGCAGTTCTTC	CSASSRNSYNEQFF
TRBV9	.	TRBJ2-1	many	TGTGCCAGCAGCGCCACCGGGCCTCACAATGAGCAGTTCTTC	CASSATGPHNEQFF
TRBV5-1	.	TRBJ2-1	few	TGCGCCAGCAGCTTGGAGCAGGGCTACCACAATGAGCAGTTCTTC	CASSLEQGYHNEQFF
TRBV20-1	TRBD2	TRBJ2-1	many	TGCAGTGCTTCATACCGGACTAGCGAGTTCTTC	CSASYRTSEFF
TRBV20-1	.	TRBJ1-5	many	TGCAGTGCTAGAGATCTGGGGCAAGTTGGGGGACAGCCCCAGCATTTT	CSARDLGQVGGQPQHF
TRBV20-1	.	TRBJ2-5	many	TGCAGTGCGCCGAAAGGAGGACAAGAGACCCAGTACTTC	CSAPKGGQETQYF
TRBV29-1	.	TRBJ2-2	few	TGCAGCGGTCGACAGTTTCCGAACACCGGGGAGCTGTTTTTT	CSGRQFPNTGELFF
TRBV6-5	.	TRBJ2-1	few	TGTGCCAGCAGTTACGGGACCCAGGGAGGCTACAATGAGCAGTTCTTC	CASSYGTQGGYNEQFF
TRBV7-9	.	TRBJ1-5	.	TGTGCCAGCAGCTTGGGATACAAGAATCAGCCCCAGCATTTT	CASSLGYKNQPQHF
TRBV15	TRBD2	TRBJ2-7	few	TGTGCCACCAGCAGAGATCTGGATAGCGGGAGGGCCGTCCGCTCCTACGAGCAGTACTTC	CATSRDLDSGRAVRSYEQYF
TRBV25-1	.	TRBJ2-7	.	TGTGCCAGCAGTGAGGTAGGGGAATCCTACGAGCAGTACTTC	CASSEVGESYEQYF
TRBV7-3	TRBD2	TRBJ2-2	many	TGTGCCAGCAGCATGACTAGCACAACGAACACCGGGGAGCTGTTTTTT	CASSMTSTTNTGELFF
TRBV5-1	TRBD2	TRBJ2-5	few	TGCGCCAGCAGCTTGGAGGCGGGGGTTAAAGAGACCCAGTACTTC	CASSLEAGVKETQYF
TRBV12-3/TRBV12-4	TRBD1	TRBJ1-4	many	TGTGCCAGCAGCCAGGGACAGACTAATGAAAAACTGTTTTTT	CASSQGQTNEKLFF
TRBV3-1	TRBD2	TRBJ2-5	.	TGTGCCAGCAGCCGCCGGGAGGACCAAGAGACCCAGTACTTC	CASSRREDQETQYF
TRBV4-2	TRBD2	TRBJ2-1	few	TGTGCCAGCAGCCCCCCCGCCGGACTAGCGGGAGTTCCGTTCTTC	CASSPPAGLAGVPFF
TRBV9	.	TRBJ2-7	.	TGTGCCAGCAGCATGACGCCCCATTCCTACGAGCAGTACTTC	CASSMTPHSYEQYF
TRBV29-1	.	TRBJ2-7	.	TGCAGCGTCAGTACGGGGTATTACTCCTACGAGCAGTACTTC	CSVSTGYYSYEQYF
TRBV5-1	TRBD1	TRBJ2-2	.	TGCGCCAGCAGCGGCAGGACAGGGTTAGCCGGGGAGCTGTTTTTT	CASSGRTGLAGELFF
TRBV29-1	.	TRBJ2-1	many	TGCAGCGTTAAGTTCGGGCAGGGAAACAATGAGCAGTTCTTC	CSVKFGQGNNEQFF
TRBV27	.	TRBJ2-7	.	TGTGCCAGCAGCCGCTCCCCCCCTCTCGAGCAGTACTTC	CASSRSPPLEQYF
TRBV24-1	TRBD2	TRBJ2-1	many	TGTGCCACCAGGCCCACTAGCGGCAGAAATGAGCAGTTCTTC	CATRPTSGRNEQFF
TRBV20-1	.	TRBJ2-3	few	TGCAGTGCTAGGGCCCCAATGGGTAGCACAGATACGCAGTATTTT	CSARAPMGSTDTQYF
TRBV7-9	TRBD2	TRBJ2-1	.	TGTGCCAGCAGCCCGAAAGCGGGAGCGAACTACAATGAGCAGTTCTTC	CASSPKAGANYNEQFF
TRBV29-1	.	TRBJ1-1	few	TGCAGCGTTAGTCCGAACACTGAAGCTTTCTTT	CSVSPNTEAFF
TRBV5-1	TRBD1	TRBJ2-3	.	TGCGCCAGCAGCTTGACAGGGGGCCGAGATACGCAGTATTTT	CASSLTGGRDTQYF
TRBV28	.	TRBJ1-2	.	TGTGCCAGCAGTCCCCCGAGCTTGGACTACACCTTC	CASSPPSLDYTF